The 5 T cell receptor beta chains presented below share a single source sample, sequenced in a study of blood T cells in healthy people across ages. A second PCR, run for roughly 7 to 11 cycles, used a sample-barcoded 5' primer plus a J-beta primer mix. TCRdb fed the 5' RACE reads into MiXCR, producing one record per CDR3 protein. In the table there are just under 550,000 distinct CDR3 sequences, 24% of which are singletons. These same records also appear under a second study, on T cells of mothers and their children.

The material sequenced was blood. The receptor set was obtained from a boy aged 10-17 years in good health.

Only a few counts were recorded for this clonotype. The chain has TRBV4-1 and TRBJ2-7, with 8 bases fitting TRBD2. The length of the CDR3 is 12 residues. Trimming cost V 4 bases and J 6 bases; bases outside gene matches: 2. Germline CDR1 is MGHRA and CDR2 is YSYEKL. The CDR3 nucleotides are TGCGCCAGCAGCCCAACTAGCGGCGAGCAGTACTTC. This gives the protein CASSPTSGEQYF.

This clonotype was seen only a few times. The rearrangement links TRBV29-1 to TRBJ2-3; D gene uncertain. Germline CDR1 SQVTM, CDR2 ANQGSEA. The CDR3 is 15 residues long. The germline V and J ends were trimmed by 4 bases and 0 bases, with 14 bases remaining between them. The CDR3 protein is CSVVSAPTSTDTQYF. CDR3 bases: TGCAGCGTTGTATCGGCTCCTACTAGCACAGATACGCAGTATTTT.

V gene TRBV20-1 combines with J gene TRBJ1-2; D perhaps matches TRBD1 (6 bases). This CDR3 has 12 amino acids. Germline V gene sequence: CDR1 DFQATT, CDR2 SNEGSKA (reference sequence). The ends were cut back, 6 bases at V and 8 bases at J, with 16 bases in the middle. DNA of the CDR3: TGCAGTGCCCAAACGGGGGCGAGAGGCTACACCTTC. Translated, it gives CSAQTGARGYTF.

This clonotype was seen a few times. The V gene is TRBV5-5, the J gene TRBJ2-4, with D unclear. The CDR3 contains 17 residues. V lost 4 bases and J lost 3, with 20 bases in between. The germline CDR1 and CDR2 sequences are SGHKS and YYEKEE (reference sequence). The CDR3 sequence: CASSPNWATVGKNIQYF. In DNA, the CDR3 is TGTGCCAGCAGCCCCAACTGGGCCACGGTGGGCAAAAACATTCAGTACTTC.

This clonotype has more than one count but fewer than ten. This may be a read error: a much more frequent sequence differs by one nucleotide. This chain connects TRBV7-2 to TRBJ2-3; D remains unclear. The J call may be in error: the DNA end matches TRBJ1-5 better. The germline gives CDR1 SGHTA, CDR2 FQGNSA. The CDR3 sequence is 11 residues long. CDR3 DNA sequence: TGTGCCAGCAGCTTCACAGATACGCAGCATTTT. It translates to CASSFTDTQHF.